The subject of this entry is one T cell receptor beta chain. Its antigen is not known. Scientists ran DNA taken from cultured CD4+ T cells through the Oncomine TCR Beta short-read assay for sequencing. A single record per CDR3 protein comes from TCRdb applying MiXCR to the PCR reads. This table has about 12,000 distinct CDR3 sequences, approximately 46% appearing once. The treatment: roughly nine-day PBMC culture with coronavirus spike peptide pools or control peptides (ViraFEST assay). These data are taken from a study of vaccination and CD4 T cells after COVID-19. The wider study: Collection of post-vaccine samples followed dose two by a median about 72 days, spanning a range of 14 to 241. Study-wide points: The median proportion of reactive clones detected only post-vaccination in convalescent patients was more than 65%.

Sequenced input: CD4+ T cells from blood, cultured in vitro. The receptor's source is a human donor who had recovered from COVID-19.

The CDR3 here is CASSLFSRDTEAFF. The DNA for the CDR3 is TGTGCCAGCAGTTTATTTTCGCGGGACACTGAAGCTTTCTTT. The chain links TRBV27 to TRBJ1-1; D unresolved. Germline loops: CDR1 MNHEY, CDR2 SMNVEV (reference sequence). The CDR3 has 14 amino acids. V gave up 1 base and J gave up 3 bases, with 9 bases separating them.